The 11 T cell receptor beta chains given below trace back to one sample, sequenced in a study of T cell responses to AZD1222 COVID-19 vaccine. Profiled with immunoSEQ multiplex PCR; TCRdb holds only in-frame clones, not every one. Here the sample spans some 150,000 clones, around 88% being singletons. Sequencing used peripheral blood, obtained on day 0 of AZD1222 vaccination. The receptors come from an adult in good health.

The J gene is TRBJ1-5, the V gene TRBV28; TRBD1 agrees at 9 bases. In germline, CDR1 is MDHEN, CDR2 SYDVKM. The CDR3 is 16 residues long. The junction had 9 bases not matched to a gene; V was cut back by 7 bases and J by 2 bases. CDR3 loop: CASITGGERGNQPQHF. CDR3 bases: TGTGCCAGCATCACAGGGGGCGAGAGGGGCAATCAGCCCCAGCATTTT.

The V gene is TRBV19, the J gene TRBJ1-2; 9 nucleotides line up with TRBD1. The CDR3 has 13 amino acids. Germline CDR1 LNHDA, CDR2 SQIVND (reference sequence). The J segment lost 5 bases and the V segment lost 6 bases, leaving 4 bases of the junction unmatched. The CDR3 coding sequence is TGTGCCAGTAGCGACAGGGGGACTTATGGCTACACCTTC. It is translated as CASSDRGTYGYTF.

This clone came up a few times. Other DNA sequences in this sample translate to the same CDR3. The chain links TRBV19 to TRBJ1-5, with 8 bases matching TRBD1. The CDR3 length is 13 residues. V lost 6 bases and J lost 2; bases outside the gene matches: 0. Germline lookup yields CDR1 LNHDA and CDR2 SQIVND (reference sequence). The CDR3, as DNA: TGTGCCAGTAGGGGACAGGGCAATCAGCCCCAGCATTTT. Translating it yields CASRGQGNQPQHF.

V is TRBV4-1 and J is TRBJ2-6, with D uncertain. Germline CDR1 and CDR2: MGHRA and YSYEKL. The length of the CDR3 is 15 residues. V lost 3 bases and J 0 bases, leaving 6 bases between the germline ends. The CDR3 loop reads CASSQSGSGANVLTF. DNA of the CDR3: TGCGCCAGCAGCCAGTCGGGCTCTGGGGCCAACGTCCTGACTTTC.

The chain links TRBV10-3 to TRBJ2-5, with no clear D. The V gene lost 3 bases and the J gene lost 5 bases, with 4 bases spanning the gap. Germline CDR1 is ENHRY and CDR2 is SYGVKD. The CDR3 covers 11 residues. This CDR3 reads CAISDAETQYF. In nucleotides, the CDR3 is TGTGCCATCAGTGATGCGGAGACCCAGTACTTC.

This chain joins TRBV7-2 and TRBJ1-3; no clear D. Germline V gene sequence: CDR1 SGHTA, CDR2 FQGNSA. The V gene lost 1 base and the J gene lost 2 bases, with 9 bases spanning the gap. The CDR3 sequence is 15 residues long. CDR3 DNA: TGTGCCAGCAGCTTAGGGGCCTTCGCTGGAAACACCATATATTTT. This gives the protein CASSLGAFAGNTIYF.

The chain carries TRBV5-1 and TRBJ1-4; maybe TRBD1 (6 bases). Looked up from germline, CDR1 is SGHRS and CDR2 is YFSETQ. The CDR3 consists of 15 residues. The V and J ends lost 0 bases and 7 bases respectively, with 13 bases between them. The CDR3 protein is CASSLADRVGEKLFF. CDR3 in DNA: TGCGCCAGCAGCTTGGCGGACAGAGTTGGTGAAAAACTGTTTTTT.

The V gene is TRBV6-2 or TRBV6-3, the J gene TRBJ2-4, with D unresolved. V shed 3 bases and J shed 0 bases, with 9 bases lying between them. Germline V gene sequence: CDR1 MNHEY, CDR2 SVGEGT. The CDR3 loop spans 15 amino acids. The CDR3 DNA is TGTGCCAGCAGTTATGACGGCTTAGCCAAAAACATTCAGTACTTC. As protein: CASSYDGLAKNIQYF.

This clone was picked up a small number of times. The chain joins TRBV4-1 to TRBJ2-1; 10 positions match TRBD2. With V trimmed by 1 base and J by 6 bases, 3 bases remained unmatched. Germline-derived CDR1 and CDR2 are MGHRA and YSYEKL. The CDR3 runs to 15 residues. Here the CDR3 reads CASSQASGGLNEQFF. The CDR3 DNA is TGCGCCAGCAGCCAAGCTAGCGGGGGCCTCAATGAGCAGTTCTTC.

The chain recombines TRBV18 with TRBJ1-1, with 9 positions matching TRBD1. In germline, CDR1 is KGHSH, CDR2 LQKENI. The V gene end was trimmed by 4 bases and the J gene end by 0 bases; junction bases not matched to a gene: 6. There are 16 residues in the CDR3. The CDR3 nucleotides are TGTGCCAGCTCACTTGGACAGGGGCAAATGAACACTGAAGCTTTCTTT. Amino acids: CASSLGQGQMNTEAFF.

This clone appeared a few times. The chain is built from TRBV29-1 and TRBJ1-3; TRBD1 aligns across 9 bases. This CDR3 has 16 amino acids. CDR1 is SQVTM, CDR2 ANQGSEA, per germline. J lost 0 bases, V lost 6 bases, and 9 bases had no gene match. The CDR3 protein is CSVRGQGSGSGNTIYF. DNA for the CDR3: TGCAGCGTCAGAGGACAGGGGTCAGGCTCTGGAAACACCATATATTTT.